The source of this T cell receptor (beta chain) is a study of cytomegalovirus exposure and HLA in healthy donors. Broader study findings: Donors were assumed by presence/absence analyses to have roughly uniform sequencing depth. Cytomegalovirus association was listed for about 160 TCR beta chains.

Healthy people donating bone marrow made up the donors. The V and J ends lost 0 bases and 2 bases respectively, with 8 bases between them. This CDR3 contains 15 residues. The germline V gene encodes CDR1 LNHNV and CDR2 YYDKDF (reference sequence). In the PCR, 60 Vbeta and 13 Jbeta primers were used. Libraries were prepared by immunoSEQ multiplex PCR; TCRdb keeps only in-frame clonotypes and omits some of them. The sample includes 150,000 to 200,000 clones, 75% to 85% of them seen just once. To note about this clone: Its antigen is unknown.

The TCR was taken from a woman in her forties or fifties in good health and CMV-seronegative. The sample consisted of PBMCs. The rearrangement joins TRBV15 to TRBJ1-5; unclear D gene. The CDR3 sequence is CATSRDTMGNQPQHF. The CDR3 nucleotides are TGTGCCACCAGCAGAGATACAATGGGCAATCAGCCCCAGCATTTT.